Detailed here is one T cell receptor beta chain. RNA transcripts provided the source from which TCR beta CDR3 regions were amplified. Initially, a first-round RT-PCR of the TCR CDR3 employed the HTBI primer set. TCRdb ran MiXCR on the multiplex PCR reads and lists one entry per CDR3 protein. The sample has hundreds of thousands of distinct CDR3 sequences, about 20% seen once. The sample belongs to a study of T cells in Graves' hyperthyroidism and ophthalmopathy. This CDR3 comprises 16 residues. Germline trimming cut 4 bases from V and 6 bases from J; bases unmatched to any gene: 11. Germline loops: CDR1 SGHKS, CDR2 YYEKEE (reference sequence).

Input material: blood. This TCR was sampled from a man aged 40-49 years with Graves' ophthalmopathy. The chain is built from TRBV5-5 and TRBJ1-5; 9 nucleotides align to TRBD1. In DNA form, the CDR3 reads TGTGCCAGCAGCCCAATCGACAGGGGGGAAGGTCAGCCCCAGCATTTT. This translates into CASSPIDRGEGQPQHF.